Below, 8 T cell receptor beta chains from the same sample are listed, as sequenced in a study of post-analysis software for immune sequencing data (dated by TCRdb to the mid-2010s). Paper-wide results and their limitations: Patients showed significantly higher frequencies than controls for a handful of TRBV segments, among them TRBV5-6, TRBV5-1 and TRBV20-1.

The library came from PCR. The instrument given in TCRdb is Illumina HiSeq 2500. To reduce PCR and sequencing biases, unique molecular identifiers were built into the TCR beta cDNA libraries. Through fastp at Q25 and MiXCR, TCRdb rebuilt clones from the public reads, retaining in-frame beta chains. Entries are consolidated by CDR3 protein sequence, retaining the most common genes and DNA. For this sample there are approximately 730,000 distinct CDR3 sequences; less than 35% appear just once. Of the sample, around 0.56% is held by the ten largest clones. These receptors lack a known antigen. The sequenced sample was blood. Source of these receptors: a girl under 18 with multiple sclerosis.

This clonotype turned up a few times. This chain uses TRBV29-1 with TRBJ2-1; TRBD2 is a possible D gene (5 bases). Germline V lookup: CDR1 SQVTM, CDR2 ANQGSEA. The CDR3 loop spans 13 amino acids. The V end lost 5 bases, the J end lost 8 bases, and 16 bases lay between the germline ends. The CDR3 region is CSVSSGRSYEQFF. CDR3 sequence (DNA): TGCAGCGTTTCCAGCGGAAGAAGTTATGAGCAGTTCTTC.

CDR3 DNA sequence: TGTGCCAGCAGTCCCCGACTAGTCTATGGCTACACCTTC. Its protein product is CASSPRLVYGYTF. The chain couples TRBV12-3 or TRBV12-4 to TRBJ1-2; D gene unclear. This CDR3 comprises 13 residues. Trimming took off 5 bases at V and 4 bases at J, with 11 bases between the two ends.

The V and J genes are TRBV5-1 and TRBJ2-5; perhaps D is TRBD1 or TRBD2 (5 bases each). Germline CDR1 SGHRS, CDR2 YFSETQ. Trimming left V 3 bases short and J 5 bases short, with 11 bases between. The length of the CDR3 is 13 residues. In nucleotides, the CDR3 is TGCGCCAGCAGCTCCGGATGGGGGGAGACCCAGTACTTC. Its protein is CASSSGWGETQYF.

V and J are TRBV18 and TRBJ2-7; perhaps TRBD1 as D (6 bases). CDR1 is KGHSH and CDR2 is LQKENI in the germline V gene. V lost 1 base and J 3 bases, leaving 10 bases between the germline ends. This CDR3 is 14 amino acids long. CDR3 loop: CASSPQQGLYEQYF. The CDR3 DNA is TGTGCCAGCTCACCACAACAGGGCCTCTACGAGCAGTACTTC.

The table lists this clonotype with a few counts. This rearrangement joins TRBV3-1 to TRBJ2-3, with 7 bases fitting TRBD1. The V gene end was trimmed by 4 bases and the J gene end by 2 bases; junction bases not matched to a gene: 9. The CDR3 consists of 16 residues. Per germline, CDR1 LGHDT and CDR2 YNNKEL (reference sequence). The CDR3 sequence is CASSPRQGYDTDTQYF. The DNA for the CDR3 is TGTGCCAGCAGCCCCAGACAGGGTTACGACACAGATACGCAGTATTTT.

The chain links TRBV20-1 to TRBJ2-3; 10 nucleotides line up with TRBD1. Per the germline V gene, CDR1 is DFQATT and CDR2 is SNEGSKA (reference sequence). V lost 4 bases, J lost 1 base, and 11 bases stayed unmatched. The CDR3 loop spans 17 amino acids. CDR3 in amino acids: CSATPTSGQGGTDTQYF. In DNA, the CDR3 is TGCAGTGCTACTCCTACCTCCGGACAGGGGGGCACAGATACGCAGTATTTT.

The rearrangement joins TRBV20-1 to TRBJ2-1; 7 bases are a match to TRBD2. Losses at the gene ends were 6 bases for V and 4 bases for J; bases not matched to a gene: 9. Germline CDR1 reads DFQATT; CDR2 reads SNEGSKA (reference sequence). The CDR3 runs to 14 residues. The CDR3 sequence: CSASGGVWYNEQFF. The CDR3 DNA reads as TGCAGTGCCAGTGGGGGGGTTTGGTACAATGAGCAGTTCTTC.

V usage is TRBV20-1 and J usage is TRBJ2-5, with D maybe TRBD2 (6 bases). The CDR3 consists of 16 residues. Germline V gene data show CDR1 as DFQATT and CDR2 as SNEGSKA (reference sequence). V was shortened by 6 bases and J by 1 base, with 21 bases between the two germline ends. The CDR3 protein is CSAQKVASVLQETQYF. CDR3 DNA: TGCAGTGCCCAAAAGGTGGCTAGCGTACTCCAAGAGACCCAGTACTTC.